Below, 16 T cell receptor beta chains from the same sample are listed, as sequenced in a study of identical twins. TCRdb independently ran MiXCR on the 5' RACE reads; one entry per CDR3 protein. The sample has around 500,000 distinct CDR3 sequences; about 14% are singletons. The data were also submitted as part of a second study, on yellow fever vaccine responses in identical twins.

Material: CD4+ T cells sorted from blood. The receptors derive from a woman aged 18-29 years in good health.

This clonotype was picked up a small number of times. CDR3 coding DNA: TGTGCCATCAGAGGAGAGGCAGGGTATTCCGGGGAGCTGTTTTTT. Amino acid sequence: CAIRGEAGYSGELFF. The chain couples TRBV10-3 to TRBJ2-2; tentatively, D is TRBD1 (5 bases). This CDR3 is built from 15 residues. Between the trimmed V and J ends, which lost 6 bases and 6 bases, there was a span of 17 bases. Germline V CDR1 and CDR2: ENHRY, SYGVKD.

The rearrangement joins TRBV6-2 or TRBV6-3 to TRBJ2-1; 8 bases line up with TRBD2. V lost 2 bases and J lost 9; bases outside the gene matches: 9. The CDR3 length is 15 residues. Germline lookup yields CDR1 MNHEY and CDR2 SVGEGT. This CDR3 is CASSYEREIVGEQFF. CDR3 nucleotides: TGTGCCAGCAGTTACGAGCGGGAGATCGTGGGTGAGCAGTTCTTC.

A few counts support this clonotype. The CDR3: CASSPGQSSGANVLTF. The CDR3 coding sequence is TGTGCCAGCAGCCCGGGACAGTCCTCTGGGGCCAACGTCCTGACTTTC. The chain recombines TRBV12-3 or TRBV12-4 with TRBJ2-6; 7 positions agree with TRBD1. V was pared by 6 bases and J by 0 bases, with 5 bases of the junction left unmatched. This CDR3 contains 16 residues.

The chain links TRBV6-1 to TRBJ1-1, with D possibly matching TRBD1 (6 bases). CDR1 is MNHNS, CDR2 SASEGT, per germline. V lost 8 bases to trimming and J lost 1 base, with 17 bases between them. The CDR3 consists of 15 residues. CDR3: CASRLGGAPNTEAFF. CDR3 coding DNA: TGTGCCAGCCGTCTAGGGGGAGCGCCGAACACTGAAGCTTTCTTT.

This chain connects TRBV12-3 or TRBV12-4 to TRBJ2-2; D perhaps matches TRBD1 (6 bases). The CDR3 is 15 amino acids. Trimming took off 5 bases at V and 7 bases at J, with 17 bases between the two ends. CDR3 in DNA: TGTGCCAGCAGTCCGGCCCCAGGGGTGGTCGGGGAGCTGTTTTTT. Protein sequence: CASSPAPGVVGELFF.

The chain uses TRBV7-2 and TRBJ2-3, with TRBD2 identical over 9 bases. Germline V gene data show CDR1 as SGHTA and CDR2 as FQGNSA. CDR3 length equals 17 residues. V trimming: 5 bases; J trimming: 6 bases; junction bases outside the gene matches: 15. The chain's CDR3 is CASSPPGLAGWGDTQYF. The CDR3 nucleotides are TGTGCCAGCAGCCCACCTGGGCTAGCGGGATGGGGCGATACGCAGTATTTT.

This clonotype was picked up many times. V gene TRBV7-9 combines with J gene TRBJ2-1; D ambiguous. This CDR3 contains 11 residues. V lost 1 base and J lost 10, with 5 bases in between. Germline assignment: CDR1 SEHNR and CDR2 FQNEAQ (reference sequence). The CDR3 region is CASSLVREQFF. CDR3 DNA sequence: TGTGCCAGCAGCTTAGTGCGCGAGCAGTTCTTC. The complete variable domain, with remaining parts taken from reference TRBV7-9 and TRBJ2-1, reads DTGVSQNPRHKITKRGQNVTFRCDPISEHNRLYWYRQTLGQGPEFLTYFQNEAQLEKSRLLSDRFSAERPKGSFSTLEIQRTEQGDSAMYLCASSLVREQFFGPGTRLTVL.

V and J are TRBV12-3 or TRBV12-4 and TRBJ1-6, with D uncertain. Trimming took 6 bases from V and 8 from J, leaving 14 bases between them. This CDR3 contains 14 residues. The CDR3 sequence is CASRKGLWDSPLHF. CDR3 sequence (DNA): TGTGCCAGCAGGAAAGGCCTTTGGGATTCACCCCTCCACTTT.

V and J are TRBV5-1 and TRBJ2-3; 7 nucleotides match TRBD2. Losses at the gene ends were 4 bases for V and 0 bases for J; bases not matched to a gene: 11. The CDR3 loop spans 17 amino acids. Germline CDR1 and CDR2: SGHRS and YFSETQ. The CDR3 nucleotides read TGCGCCAGCAGCCTGAGGAGCGGGGCCTATAGCACAGATACGCAGTATTTT. Its protein product is CASSLRSGAYSTDTQYF.

This clonotype was observed a handful of times. The CDR3 coding sequence is TGTGCCAGCAGTACTCGCCGGGGCTGGGAGCAGTATTTT. Translating it yields CASSTRRGWEQYF. The gene calls are TRBV6-2 or TRBV6-3 and TRBJ2-3; perhaps D is TRBD1 or TRBD2 (5 bases each). V was shortened by 5 bases and J by 11 bases, with 17 bases between the two germline ends. CDR3 length equals 13 residues. The germline CDR1 and CDR2 sequences are MNHEY and SVGEGT.

There are a few counts of this clonotype. The chain links TRBV20-1 to TRBJ2-2; 8 bases are shared with TRBD1. CDR3 length: 14 residues. Unmatched junction bases numbered 8, after V lost 2 bases and J lost 9 bases. Germline V gene sequence: CDR1 DFQATT, CDR2 SNEGSKA (reference sequence). The CDR3 DNA follows: TGCAGTGCTAGAAATCCCGACAGGGGCCGGGAGCTGTTTTTT. This translates into CSARNPDRGRELFF.

This clonotype appeared many times. V usage is TRBV27 and J usage is TRBJ2-1, with D perhaps given as TRBD1 or TRBD2 (5 bases each). Trimming took off 5 bases at V and 9 bases at J, with 11 bases between the two ends. This CDR3 has 12 amino acids. Germline V gene lookup returns CDR1 MNHEY and CDR2 SMNVEV (reference sequence). The DNA for the CDR3 is TGTGCCAGCAGTGCGTCCGGGGCTGAGCAGTTCTTC. Protein sequence: CASSASGAEQFF.

This clonotype was seen a handful of times. The rearrangement uses TRBV11-2 and TRBJ2-7; D tentatively fits TRBD1 or TRBD2 (6 bases each). Trimming shortened V by 0 bases and J by 2 bases, and 20 bases separated the two germline ends. CDR3 length: 18 residues. In germline, CDR1 is SGHAT, CDR2 FQNNGV. Written as DNA, the CDR3 is TGTGCCAGCAGCTTAGAAGGGGGGTATGGACAAGCCACCTACGAGCAGTACTTC. Translation: CASSLEGGYGQATYEQYF.

The rearrangement joins TRBV12-3 or TRBV12-4 to TRBJ2-2; tentatively, D is TRBD1 (6 bases). Deletions cut 7 bases from V and 3 bases from J, with 9 bases between. The CDR3 has 13 residues. The CDR3 here is CASTRQDTGELFF. CDR3 DNA sequence: TGTGCCAGCACCCGACAGGACACCGGGGAGCTGTTTTTT.

V and J are TRBV3-1 and TRBJ1-5, with 7 bases identical to TRBD1. CDR1 is LGHDT and CDR2 is YNNKEL in the germline V gene (reference sequence). The J segment lost 15 bases and the V segment lost 2 bases, leaving 10 bases of the junction unmatched. This CDR3 has 13 residues. The CDR3: CASSQLRQGPRHF. The CDR3 DNA sequence: TGTGCCAGCAGCCAACTTCGACAGGGCCCCAGGCATTTT.

J is TRBJ1-5 and V is TRBV20-1; 7 bases are a match to TRBD1. V shed 3 bases, J shed 4 bases, and the junction held 12 bases outside the gene matches. CDR3 length: 16 amino acids. Germline CDR1 and CDR2: DFQATT and SNEGSKA (reference sequence). CDR3 in amino acids: CSASRRGGAGNQPQHF. The CDR3 region has the DNA TGCAGTGCTAGCCGTAGAGGGGGCGCAGGGAATCAGCCCCAGCATTTT.